The TCR beta chain described here comes from a study of blood T cell repertoires in COVID-19. Only in-frame clones appear in the TCRdb table, and some are missing; sequencing was by immunoSEQ multiplex PCR. The sample includes around 150,000 clones, over 75% seen only once; the top ten take 2.5% to 3.5%. The table lists this clone with a few counts. V shed 2 bases and J shed 2 bases, with 12 bases lying between them. Germline loops: CDR1 SEHNR, CDR2 FQNEAQ (reference sequence). This CDR3 region has 15 residues. What was sequenced was peripheral blood. This chain connects TRBV7-9 to TRBJ1-1; D not resolved. The receptor's source is an older man with acute or convalescent COVID-19. CDR3 amino acids: CASSLNDRVNTEAFF. The DNA for the CDR3 is TGTGCCAGCAGCTTAAATGATCGGGTTAACACTGAAGCTTTCTTT.